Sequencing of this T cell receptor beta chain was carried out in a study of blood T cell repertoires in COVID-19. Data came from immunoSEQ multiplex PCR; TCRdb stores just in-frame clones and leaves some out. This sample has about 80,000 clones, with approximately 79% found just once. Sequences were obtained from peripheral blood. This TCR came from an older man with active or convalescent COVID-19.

This CDR3 reads CASSPGGTNEKLFF. The CDR3, as DNA: TGTGCCAGCAGCCCGGGAGGAACTAATGAAAAACTGTTTTTT. V gene TRBV7-9 combines with J gene TRBJ1-4; no clear D gene. The CDR3 loop spans 14 amino acids. Germline CDR1 and CDR2: SEHNR and FQNEAQ (reference sequence). V was clipped by 5 bases and J by 1 base, with 8 bases between them. The full variable domain, in which reference TRBV7-9 and TRBJ1-4 provide the parts outside the CDR3, is DTGVSQNPRHKITKRGQNVTFRCDPISEHNRLYWYRQTLGQGPEFLTYFQNEAQLEKSRLLSDRFSAERPKGSFSTLEIQRTEQGDSAMYLCASSPGGTNEKLFFGSGTQLSVL.